One and the same sample provided the 20 T cell receptor beta chains below, sequenced in a study of lymphopenia after photon versus proton radiotherapy. TCRdb's copy holds only in-frame clones and misses some; the assay was immunoSEQ multiplex PCR. The sample has approximately 45,000 clones; less than 90% are singletons. This specimen consisted of peripheral blood, obtained from a patient treated with photon-based radiotherapy. These receptors all come from a middle-aged man with gastric cancer.

V and J are TRBV9 and TRBJ2-3, with 8 bases aligning to TRBD2. Per germline, CDR1 SGDLS and CDR2 YYNGEE. The trim removed 4 bases at V and 2 bases at J, leaving 9 bases unmatched. The CDR3 totals 16 residues. The CDR3 sequence: CASSSLAGPSTDTQYF. CDR3 sequence (DNA): TGTGCCAGCAGCTCGTTAGCGGGGCCTTCCACAGATACGCAGTATTTT.

This clone rates as medium-sized. The genes are TRBV7-9 and TRBJ1-1; D is possibly TRBD1 (6 bases). V shed 1 base and J shed 10 bases, with 13 bases lying between them. The CDR3 is 13 residues long. Per germline, CDR1 SEHNR and CDR2 FQNEAQ (reference sequence). CDR3 region: CASSLGNRDGAFF. For the CDR3, the DNA is TGTGCCAGCAGCTTAGGGAACAGGGATGGAGCTTTCTTT. The full variable domain, in which reference TRBV7-9 and TRBJ1-1 provide the parts outside the CDR3, is DTGVSQNPRHKITKRGQNVTFRCDPISEHNRLYWYRQTLGQGPEFLTYFQNEAQLEKSRLLSDRFSAERPKGSFSTLEIQRTEQGDSAMYLCASSLGNRDGAFFGQGTRLTVV.

This rearrangement joins TRBV11-1 to TRBJ2-3; TRBD2 matches at 13 bases. With V trimmed by 7 bases and J by 4 bases, 5 bases remained unmatched. The CDR3 runs 15 residues. Germline loops: CDR1 SGHAT, CDR2 FQDESV (reference sequence). The CDR3: CASTRLAGGPDTQYF. The CDR3 nucleotides are TGTGCCAGCACCCGACTAGCGGGGGGACCAGATACGCAGTATTTT. The whole variable domain, remainder taken from reference TRBV11-1 and TRBJ2-3, is EAEVAQSPRYKITEKSQAVAFWCDPISGHATLYWYRQILGQGPELLVQFQDESVVDDSQLPKDRFSAERLKGVDSTLKIQPAELGDSAMYLCASTRLAGGPDTQYFGPGTRLTVL.

J is TRBJ1-3 and V is TRBV9, with TRBD1 as a possible D gene (6 bases). The V gene's germline CDR1 is SGDLS and CDR2 YYNGEE. V lost 4 bases to trimming and J lost 1 base, with 9 bases between them. The CDR3 loop spans 14 amino acids. The CDR3 sequence: CASSRGRSGNTIYF. The CDR3, as DNA: TGTGCCAGCAGCAGGGGGAGGTCTGGAAACACCATATATTTT.

This rearrangement joins TRBV9 to TRBJ2-5; 12 bases align to TRBD2. Germline V CDR1 and CDR2: SGDLS, YYNGEE. This CDR3 contains 15 residues. V shed 5 bases, J shed 3 bases, and the junction held 5 bases outside the gene matches. The CDR3 sequence is CASSDRLAGEETQYF. CDR3 DNA: TGTGCCAGCAGTGACAGACTAGCGGGGGAAGAGACCCAGTACTTC. The entire variable domain, with the rest obtained from reference TRBV9 and TRBJ2-5, is as follows: DSGVTQTPKHLITATGQRVTLRCSPRSGDLSVYWYQQSLDQGLQFLIQYYNGEERAKGNILERFSAQQFPDLHSELNLSSLELGDSALYFCASSDRLAGEETQYFGPGTRLLVL.

The V and J genes are TRBV11-2 and TRBJ1-4, with D possibly TRBD1 on 5 matching bases. With 1 base removed from V and 8 bases from J, the gap between germline ends came to 14 bases. This CDR3 contains 15 residues. Germline-derived CDR1 and CDR2 are SGHAT and FQNNGV. The CDR3 DNA sequence: TGTGCCAGCAGCTTAGCGGGGCAGGATGGGGAAAAACTGTTTTTT. It translates to CASSLAGQDGEKLFF.

The chain has TRBV4-3 and TRBJ2-3; 10 bases are a match to TRBD1. V shed 0 bases and J 5 bases; nucleotides not matched to a gene: 8. Germline CDR1 reads LGHNA; CDR2 reads YSLEER. The CDR3 runs to 17 residues. DNA for the CDR3: TGCGCCAGCAGCCAAGAAACCGACAGGGGGCAGAGAGATACGCAGTATTTT. Translating it yields CASSQETDRGQRDTQYF.

The chain links TRBV7-9 to TRBJ1-1, with D maybe TRBD1 (5 bases). The CDR3 consists of 11 residues. Per germline, CDR1 SEHNR and CDR2 FQNEAQ (reference sequence). V lost 2 bases, J lost 8 bases, and 6 bases lay in between. The chain's CDR3 is CASSLRGEAFF. For the CDR3, the DNA is TGTGCCAGCAGCTTAAGGGGAGAAGCTTTCTTT.

The rearrangement links TRBV4-3 to TRBJ2-3; D remains ambiguous. This CDR3 comprises 15 residues. The V and J ends lost 10 bases and 0 bases respectively, with 17 bases between them. CDR1 and CDR2 (germline): LGHNA, YSLEER. The CDR3 loop reads CATLPPRASTDTQYF. Written as DNA, the CDR3 is TGCGCCACCCTCCCGCCCCGGGCTAGCACAGATACGCAGTATTTT.

J is TRBJ1-2 and V is TRBV5-6; TRBD1 matches at 9 bases. Germline values: CDR1 SGHDT, CDR2 YYEEEE. V lost 0 bases, J lost 4 bases, and 4 bases stayed unmatched. This CDR3 is built from 15 residues. In DNA form, the CDR3 reads TGTGCCAGCAGCTTGGCCGACAGGGGGGCCTATGGCTACACCTTC. This translates into CASSLADRGAYGYTF. The entire variable domain, with the rest obtained from reference TRBV5-6 and TRBJ1-2, is as follows: DAGVTQSPTHLIKTRGQQVTLRCSPKSGHDTVSWYQQALGQGPQFIFQYYEEEERQRGNFPDRFSGHQFPNYSSELNVNALLLGDSALYLCASSLADRGAYGYTFGSGTRLTVV.

The chain combines TRBV27 with TRBJ2-5, with D possibly called TRBD1 or TRBD2 (7 bases each). Looked up from germline, CDR1 is MNHEY and CDR2 is SMNVEV (reference sequence). This CDR3 comprises 15 residues. Trimming pared 4 bases from V and 4 bases from J, leaving 16 bases between. The DNA for the CDR3 is TGTGCCAGCAGTTCCCCAGGGGGGGGTTCAGAGACCCAGTACTTC. Translated: CASSSPGGGSETQYF.

This clone was seen once. The chain carries TRBV27 and TRBJ1-2, with unresolved D. With 3 bases removed from V and 4 bases from J, the gap between germline ends came to 9 bases. From germline, CDR1 is MNHEY and CDR2 SMNVEV (reference sequence). The CDR3 has 13 residues. The CDR3 protein is CASSFGVSYGYTF. CDR3 DNA: TGTGCCAGCAGTTTTGGGGTTTCCTATGGCTACACCTTC.

J is TRBJ2-5 and V is TRBV7-9; TRBD1 agrees at 8 bases. The germline gives CDR1 SEHNR, CDR2 FQNEAQ (reference sequence). V dropped 5 bases and J dropped 5; count of bases not matched to a gene: 7. The CDR3 loop spans 14 amino acids. CDR3 sequence: CASSQGAGVETQYF. CDR3 sequence (DNA): TGTGCCAGCAGCCAGGGGGCAGGGGTGGAGACCCAGTACTTC.

The chain couples TRBV6-5 to TRBJ2-3; weak D call: TRBD1 (6 bases). This CDR3 has 13 residues. V dropped 4 bases and J dropped 1 base, with 6 bases sitting between them. Per germline, CDR1 MNHEY and CDR2 SVGAGI. CDR3 DNA sequence: TGTGCCAGCAGTTCAGGGGGCACAGATACGCAGTATTTT. It is translated as CASSSGGTDTQYF.

V gene TRBV18 combines with J gene TRBJ2-2, with 7 bases lining up with TRBD1. The V segment lost 3 bases and the J segment 3 bases; nucleotides outside the gene matches: 13. The CDR3 has 18 amino acids. Looked up from germline, CDR1 is KGHSH and CDR2 is LQKENI. The CDR3 nucleotides read TGTGCCAGCTCACCCAACGGACAGGCTGAGCACTACACCGGGGAGCTGTTTTTT. Translation gives CASSPNGQAEHYTGELFF.

The chain couples TRBV7-2 to TRBJ1-2; 10 bases line up with TRBD1. Germline V gives CDR1 SGHTA, CDR2 FQGNSA. The CDR3 spans 15 residues. The trim removed 7 bases at V and 2 bases at J, leaving 7 bases unmatched. The CDR3 here is CASTSGTGANYGYTF. In DNA, the CDR3 is TGTGCCAGCACCTCCGGGACAGGGGCCAACTATGGCTACACCTTC.

The chain joins TRBV7-2 to TRBJ2-2; weak D call: TRBD2 (6 bases). The V and J ends lost 1 base and 5 bases respectively, with 11 bases between them. The length of the CDR3 is 15 residues. Per germline, CDR1 SGHTA and CDR2 FQGNSA. The CDR3, as DNA: TGTGCCAGCAGCTTAGTGGTCGGGACTACCGGGGAGCTGTTTTTT. This encodes CASSLVVGTTGELFF.

The gene calls are TRBV5-1 and TRBJ1-1; no firm D call. The CDR3 is 13 amino acids. Trimming cost V 0 bases and J 1 base, with 4 bases left between them. The germline V gene has CDR1 SGHRS and CDR2 YFSETQ. The CDR3 spells CASSLGKNTEAFF. The CDR3, as DNA: TGCGCCAGCAGCTTGGGCAAGAACACTGAAGCTTTCTTT.

The table lists this clone with a count of one. This rearrangement joins TRBV10-3 to TRBJ2-5; D is unresolved. V lost 5 bases and J 5 bases, leaving 12 bases between the germline ends. The CDR3 runs 13 residues. CDR1 ENHRY and CDR2 SYGVKD come from the germline V gene. This CDR3 is CAISPGRAETQYF. CDR3 nucleotides: TGTGCCATCAGTCCTGGCCGGGCGGAGACCCAGTACTTC.

The chain's CDR3 is CASSEWPGEAFF. CDR3 sequence (DNA): TGTGCCAGCAGTGAATGGCCAGGTGAAGCTTTCTTT. This rearrangement joins TRBV2 to TRBJ1-1, with no clear D. The germline CDR1 and CDR2 sequences are SNHLY and FYNNEI. V lost 2 bases to trimming and J lost 7 bases, with 8 bases between them. This CDR3 comprises 12 residues.